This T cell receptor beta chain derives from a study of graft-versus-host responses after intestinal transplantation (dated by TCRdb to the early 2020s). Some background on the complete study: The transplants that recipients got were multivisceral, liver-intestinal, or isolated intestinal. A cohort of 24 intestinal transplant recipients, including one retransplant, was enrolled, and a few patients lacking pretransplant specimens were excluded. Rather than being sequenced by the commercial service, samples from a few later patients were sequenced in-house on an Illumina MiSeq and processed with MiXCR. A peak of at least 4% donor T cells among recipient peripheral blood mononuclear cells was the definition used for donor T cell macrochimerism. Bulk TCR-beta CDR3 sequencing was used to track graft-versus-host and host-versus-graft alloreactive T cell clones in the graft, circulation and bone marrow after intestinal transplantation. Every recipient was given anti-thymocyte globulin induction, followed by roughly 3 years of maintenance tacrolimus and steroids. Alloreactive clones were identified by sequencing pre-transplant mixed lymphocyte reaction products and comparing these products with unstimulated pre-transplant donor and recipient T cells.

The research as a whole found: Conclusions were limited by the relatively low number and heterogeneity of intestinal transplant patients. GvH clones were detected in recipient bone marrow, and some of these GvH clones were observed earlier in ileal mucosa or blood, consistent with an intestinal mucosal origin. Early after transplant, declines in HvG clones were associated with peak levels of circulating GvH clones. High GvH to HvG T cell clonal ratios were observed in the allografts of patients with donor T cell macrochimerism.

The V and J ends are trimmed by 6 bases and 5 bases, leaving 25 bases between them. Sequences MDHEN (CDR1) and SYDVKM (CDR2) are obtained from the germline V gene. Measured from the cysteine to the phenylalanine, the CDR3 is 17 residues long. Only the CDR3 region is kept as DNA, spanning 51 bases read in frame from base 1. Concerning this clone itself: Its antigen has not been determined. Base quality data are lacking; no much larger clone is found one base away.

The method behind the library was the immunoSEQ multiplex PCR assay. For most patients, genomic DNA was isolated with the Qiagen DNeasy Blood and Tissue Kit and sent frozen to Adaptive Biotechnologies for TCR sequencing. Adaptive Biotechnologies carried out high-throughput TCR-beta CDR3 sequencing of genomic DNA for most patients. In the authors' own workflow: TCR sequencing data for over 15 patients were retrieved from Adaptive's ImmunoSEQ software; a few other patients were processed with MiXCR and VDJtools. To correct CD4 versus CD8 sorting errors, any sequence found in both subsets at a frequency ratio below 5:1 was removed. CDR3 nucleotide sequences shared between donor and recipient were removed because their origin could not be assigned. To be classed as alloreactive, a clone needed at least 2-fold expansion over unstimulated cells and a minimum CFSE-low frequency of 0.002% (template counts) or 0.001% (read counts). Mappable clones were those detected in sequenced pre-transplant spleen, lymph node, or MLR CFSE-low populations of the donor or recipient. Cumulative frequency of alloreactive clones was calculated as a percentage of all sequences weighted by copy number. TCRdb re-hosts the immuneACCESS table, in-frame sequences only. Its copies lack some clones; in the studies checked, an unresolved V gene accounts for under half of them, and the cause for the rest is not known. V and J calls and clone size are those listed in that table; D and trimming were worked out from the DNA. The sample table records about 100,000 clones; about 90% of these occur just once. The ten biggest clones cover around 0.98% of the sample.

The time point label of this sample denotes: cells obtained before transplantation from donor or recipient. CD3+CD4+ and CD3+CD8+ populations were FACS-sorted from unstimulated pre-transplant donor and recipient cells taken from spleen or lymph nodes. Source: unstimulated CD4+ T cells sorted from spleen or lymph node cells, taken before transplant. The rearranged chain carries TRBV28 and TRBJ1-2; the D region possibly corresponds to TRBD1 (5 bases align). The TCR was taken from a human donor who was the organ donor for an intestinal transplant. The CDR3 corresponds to CASSPPPPRGVLYGYTF. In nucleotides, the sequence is TGTGCCAGCAGCCCCCCCCCGCCCCGGGGGGTACTTTATGGCTACACCTTC.